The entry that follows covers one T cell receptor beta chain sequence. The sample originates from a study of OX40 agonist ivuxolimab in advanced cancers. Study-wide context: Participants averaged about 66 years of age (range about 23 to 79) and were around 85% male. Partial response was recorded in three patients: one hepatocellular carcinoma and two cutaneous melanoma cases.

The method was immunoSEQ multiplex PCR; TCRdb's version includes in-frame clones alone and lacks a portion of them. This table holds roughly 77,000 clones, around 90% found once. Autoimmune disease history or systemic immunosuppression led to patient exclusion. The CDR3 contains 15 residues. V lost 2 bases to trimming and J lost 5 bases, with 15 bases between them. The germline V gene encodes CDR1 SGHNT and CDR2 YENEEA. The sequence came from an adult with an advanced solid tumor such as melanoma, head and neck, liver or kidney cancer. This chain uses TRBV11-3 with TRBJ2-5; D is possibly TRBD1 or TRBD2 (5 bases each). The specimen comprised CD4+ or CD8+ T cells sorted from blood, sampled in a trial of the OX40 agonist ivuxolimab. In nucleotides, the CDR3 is TGTGCCAGCAGCTTATACGGGGCCCCCGAGGAGACCCAGTACTTC. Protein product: CASSLYGAPEETQYF.